This TCR beta chain was profiled in a study of neurological immune-mediated disorders. Study overall: The 35 or so multiple sclerosis patients comprised some 31 that were relapsing-remitting and 3 that were secondary progressive.

This clonotype was observed a handful of times. Unsorted libraries used 2 million PBMCs kept at -80 degrees C. The germline V gene has CDR1 SQVTM and CDR2 ANQGSEA. Trimming removed 3 bases from V and 2 bases from J, with 6 bases in between. This CDR3 spans 12 amino acids. 5'RACE employing 10-nucleotide random UMIs yielded the cDNA. Every sequencing run returned over 160 million TCR-beta sequences, which were derived from 15-18 subjects. TCRdb processed the 5' RACE reads anew with MiXCR; each CDR3 protein has one entry. This table has about 52,000 distinct CDR3 sequences, approximately 3.9% appearing once.

The origin of this receptor is a man aged 55-75 years with multiple sclerosis. Sequencing used PBMCs. The rearrangement links TRBV29-1 to TRBJ2-3; a possible D gene is TRBD2 (6 bases). This CDR3 is CSVERDTDTQYF. The CDR3 DNA is TGCAGCGTTGAGCGGGACACAGATACGCAGTATTTT.